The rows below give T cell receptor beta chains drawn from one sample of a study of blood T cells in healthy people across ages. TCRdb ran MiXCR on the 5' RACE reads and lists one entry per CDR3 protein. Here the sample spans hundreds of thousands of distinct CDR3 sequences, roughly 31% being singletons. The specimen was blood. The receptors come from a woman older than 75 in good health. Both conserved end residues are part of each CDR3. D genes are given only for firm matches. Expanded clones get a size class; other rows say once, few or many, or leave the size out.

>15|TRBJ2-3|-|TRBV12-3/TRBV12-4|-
CASSFSGPSADTQYF
TGTGCCAGCAGTTTCAGCGGACCTAGCGCAGATACGCAGTATTTT
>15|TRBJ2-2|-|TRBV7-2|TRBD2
CASSWGTSGRGELFF
TGTGCCAGCAGCTGGGGGACTAGCGGGCGCGGGGAGCTGTTTTTT
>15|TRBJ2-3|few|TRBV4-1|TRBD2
CASSQPSGGAGTQYF
TGCGCCAGCAGCCAACCCAGCGGGGGGGCCGGTACGCAGTATTTT
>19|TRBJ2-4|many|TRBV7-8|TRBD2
CASSFSLMRTSDLKNIQYF
TGTGCCAGCAGCTTTTCGTTGATGCGGACTAGCGATCTCAAAAACATTCAGTACTTC
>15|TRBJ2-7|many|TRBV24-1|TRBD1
CATSAETGGLGEQYF
TGTGCCACCAGTGCCGAGACAGGGGGCTTAGGCGAGCAGTACTTC
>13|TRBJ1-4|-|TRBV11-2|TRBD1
CASSLAGTGKLFF
TGTGCCAGCAGCTTAGCAGGGACAGGAAAACTGTTTTTT
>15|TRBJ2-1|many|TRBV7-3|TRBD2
CASSLVFGGADEQFF
TGTGCCAGCAGCTTAGTATTCGGGGGGGCGGATGAGCAGTTCTTC
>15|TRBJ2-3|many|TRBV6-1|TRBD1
CASSGGQGHLDTQYF
TGTGCCAGCAGCGGGGGACAGGGGCATTTAGATACGCAGTATTTT
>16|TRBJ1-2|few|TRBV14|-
CASSQVVRAGTSGYTF
TGTGCCAGCAGCCAAGTGGTGAGAGCAGGCACTAGTGGCTACACCTTC
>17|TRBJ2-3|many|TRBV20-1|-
CSARVLEEENSTDTQYF
TGCAGTGCAAGGGTCCTAGAAGAGGAGAATAGCACAGATACGCAGTATTTT
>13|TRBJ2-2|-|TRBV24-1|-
CATSGGFSGELFF
TGTGCCACCAGTGGAGGGTTCTCCGGGGAGCTGTTTTTT
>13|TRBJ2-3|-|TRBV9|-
CASSSLGENTQYF
TGTGCCAGCTCATCACTAGGGGAAAATACGCAGTATTTT
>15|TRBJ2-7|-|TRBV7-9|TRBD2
CASSLGTSGDYEQYF
TGTGCCAGCAGCTTAGGGACTAGCGGGGACTACGAGCAGTACTTC
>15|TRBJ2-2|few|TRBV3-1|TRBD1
CASSQQTGVTGELFF
TGTGCCAGCAGCCAGCAGACAGGGGTCACCGGGGAGCTGTTTTTT
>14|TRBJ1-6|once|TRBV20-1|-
CSARRDRQNSPPHF
TGCAGTGCTAGAAGAGACCGACAGAATTCACCCCCCCACTTT
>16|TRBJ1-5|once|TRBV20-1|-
CSAPPADINSNQPQHF
TGCAGTGCTCCACCCGCAGACATCAATAGCAATCAGCCCCAGCATTTT
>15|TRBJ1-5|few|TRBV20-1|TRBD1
CSAYGQGGGNQPQHF
TGCAGTGCTTATGGACAGGGCGGGGGCAATCAGCCCCAGCATTTT
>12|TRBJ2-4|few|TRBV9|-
CASSVAGDIQYF
TGTGCCAGCAGCGTAGCAGGGGACATTCAGTACTTC
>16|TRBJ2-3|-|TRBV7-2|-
CASSLGHPGTTDTQYF
TGTGCCAGCAGCTTAGGCCACCCGGGGACCACAGATACGCAGTATTTT
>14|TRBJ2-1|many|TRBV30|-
CAWTPGNSYNEQFF
TGTGCCTGGACACCAGGGAACTCCTACAATGAGCAGTTCTTC
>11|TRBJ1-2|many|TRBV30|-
CADQAQGGYTF
TGTGCCGATCAGGCACAGGGAGGCTACACCTTC
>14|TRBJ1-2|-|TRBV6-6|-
CASRLDGTSFGYTF
TGTGCCAGCAGGCTCGACGGAACATCTTTCGGCTACACCTTC
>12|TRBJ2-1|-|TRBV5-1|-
CASRGGSDEQFF
TGCGCCAGCAGGGGAGGTTCAGATGAGCAGTTCTTC
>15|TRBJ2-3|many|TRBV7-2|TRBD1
CASSLSGTATDTQYF
TGTGCCAGCAGCTTATCCGGGACAGCCACAGATACGCAGTATTTT
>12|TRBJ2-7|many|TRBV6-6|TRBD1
CASGQEYYEQYF
TGTGCCTCCGGACAGGAGTACTACGAGCAGTACTTC
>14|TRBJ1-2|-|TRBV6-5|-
CAISPGGGVSGYTF
TGTGCCATCTCCCCGGGGGGGGGAGTGAGTGGCTACACCTTC
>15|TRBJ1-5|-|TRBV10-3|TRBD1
CAISAGGLSNQPQHF
TGTGCCATCAGTGCAGGGGGCCTTAGCAATCAGCCCCAGCATTTT
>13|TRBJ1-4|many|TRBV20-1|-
CSARRGLYEKLFF
TGCAGTGCTAGACGGGGGCTGTATGAAAAACTGTTTTTT
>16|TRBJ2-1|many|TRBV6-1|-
CASSEMLLGGGNEQFF
TGTGCCAGCAGTGAAATGCTTTTGGGAGGGGGGAATGAGCAGTTCTTC
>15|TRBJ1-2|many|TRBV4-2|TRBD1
CASSQDGTGLSGYTF
TGTGCCAGCAGCCAAGACGGGACAGGGTTAAGTGGCTACACCTTC
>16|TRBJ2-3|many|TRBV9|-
CASAGAGATSTDTQYF
TGTGCCAGCGCCGGGGCGGGGGCTACTAGCACAGATACGCAGTATTTT
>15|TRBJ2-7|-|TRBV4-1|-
CANRLGRMSSYEQYF
TGCGCCAACAGACTGGGACGGATGAGCTCCTACGAGCAGTACTTC
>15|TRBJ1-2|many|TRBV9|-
CASSLTRGNSYGYTF
TGTGCCAGCTCACTGACCCGTGGGAACAGCTATGGCTACACCTTC
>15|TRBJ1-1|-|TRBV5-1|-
CASSLDGWWDTEAFF
TGCGCCAGCAGCTTGGATGGGTGGTGGGACACTGAAGCTTTCTTT
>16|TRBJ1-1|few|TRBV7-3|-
CASSPNSGGRSTEAFF
TGTGCCAGCAGCCCAAACTCGGGAGGAAGGAGCACTGAAGCTTTCTTT
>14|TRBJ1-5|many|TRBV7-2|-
CASSFGQSNQPQHF
TGTGCCAGCAGCTTCGGTCAAAGCAATCAGCCCCAGCATTTT
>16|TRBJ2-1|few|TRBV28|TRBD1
CASSLMGQGTHGEQFF
TGTGCCAGCAGTTTGATGGGACAGGGTACTCACGGTGAGCAGTTCTTC
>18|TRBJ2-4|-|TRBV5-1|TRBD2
CASSLDVGGSLAKNIQYF
TGCGCCAGCAGCTTGGACGTGGGGGGGTCCTTAGCCAAAAACATTCAGTACTTC
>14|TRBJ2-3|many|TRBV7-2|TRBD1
CASSSTGSTDTQYF
TGTGCCAGCAGCTCGACAGGGAGCACAGATACGCAGTATTTT
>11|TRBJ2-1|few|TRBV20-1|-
CSARVGSSQFF
TGCAGTGCTAGAGTTGGCTCCAGCCAGTTCTTC
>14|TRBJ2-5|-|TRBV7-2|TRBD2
CASSSGLAGVKQYF
TGTGCCAGCAGCTCGGGCCTAGCGGGAGTTAAGCAGTACTTC